This T cell receptor (beta chain) was sequenced in a study of blood T cell repertoires in COVID-19. Germline CDR1 and CDR2: MNHEY and SMNVEV (reference sequence). V was clipped by 7 bases and J by 10 bases; unmatched bases: 24. CDR3 length: 17 amino acids. Measured with immunoSEQ multiplex PCR; TCRdb has only the in-frame clones, and not every one. The sample lists approximately 330,000 clones, approximately 87% seen once, with approximately 4% in the top ten. This clone occurred once. This rearrangement joins TRBV27 to TRBJ1-1; 7 bases agree with TRBD1. The TCR sequence derives from a woman aged 45 to 65 with active or convalescent COVID-19. The sequenced material came from peripheral blood. In DNA, the CDR3 is TGTGCCAGCACTGGGACAGAAAGGGGTTATCCCAAGGCGCGAGCTTTCTTT. Its translation is CASTGTERGYPKARAFF.